The sequence of this T cell receptor (beta chain) was determined in a study of T cell repertoires and HLA-DP antigens. Across the whole study: Donor ages ranged from 18-to-29 to 60-to-69; two men, one woman.

A word on this clone: Its antigen is undetermined.

Average purity of the negatively selected CD4+ T cells was 97.7%. Measured with immunoSEQ multiplex PCR; TCRdb has only the in-frame clones, and not every one. The table lists about 110,000 clones, around 92% of them singletons. The sequenced sample was CD4+ T cells from PBMCs. The clonotype comes from a woman between 18 and 29 years old in good health and CMV-seronegative.

The CDR3 protein is CASSLRGGVDTQYF. The CDR3 DNA follows: TGTGCCAGCAGCTTAAGGGGGGGCGTAGATACGCAGTATTTT. The J gene is TRBJ2-3, the V gene TRBV7-2, with D possibly TRBD2 on 7 matching bases. The CDR3 contains 14 residues. Germline CDR1 is SGHTA and CDR2 is FQGNSA. The V and J ends lost 2 bases and 5 bases respectively, with 11 bases between them.